This T cell receptor (beta chain) was found in a study of T cells in Graves' hyperthyroidism and ophthalmopathy. This clonotype was detected many times. Its target is not known. Germline assignment: CDR1 GTSNPN and CDR2 SVGIG (reference sequence). The CDR3 length is 13 residues. Between the trimmed V and J ends, which lost 2 bases and 2 bases, there was a span of 10 bases. Each ophthalmopathy patient scored at least 3 on the Clinical Activity Score and at least 4 on NOSPECS grade, with duration under 3 months. Amplification targeted TCR beta CDR3 regions from RNA transcripts. HTBI primers were employed in a first-round RT-PCR of the TCR CDR3. TCRdb re-called the multiplex PCR reads with MiXCR, one entry per CDR3 protein. Altogether 550,000 to 700,000 distinct CDR3 sequences are present, roughly 15% being singletons, with the ten largest covering roughly 4.3%. Findings of the study overall: Clonotypes that were expanded in thyroid above 0.001 mostly appeared in blood too. The model foresaw ophthalmopathy a median approximately 6.1 months prior to onset.

The clonotype was recovered from a woman in her thirties or forties with Graves' ophthalmopathy. This chain links TRBV30 with TRBJ2-7; no reliable D call. Sequenced input: blood. The CDR3 DNA reads as TGTGCCTGGAGTCCGCCCCAAGCCTACGAGCAGTACTTC. Translation: CAWSPPQAYEQYF. The full variable domain, in which reference TRBV30 and TRBJ2-7 provide the parts outside the CDR3, is SQTIHQWPATLVQPVGSPLSLECTVEGTSNPNLYWYRQAAGRGLQLLFYSVGIGQISSEVPQNLSASRPQDRQFILSSKKLLLSDSGFYLCAWSPPQAYEQYFGPGTRLTVT.